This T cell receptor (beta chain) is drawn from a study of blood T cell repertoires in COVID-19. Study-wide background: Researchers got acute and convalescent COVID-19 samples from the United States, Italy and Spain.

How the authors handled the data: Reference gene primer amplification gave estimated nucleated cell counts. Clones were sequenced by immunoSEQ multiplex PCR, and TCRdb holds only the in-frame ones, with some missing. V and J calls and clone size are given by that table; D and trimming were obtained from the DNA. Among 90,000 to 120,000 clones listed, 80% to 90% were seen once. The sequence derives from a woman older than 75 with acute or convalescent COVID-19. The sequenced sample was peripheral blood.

The DNA for the CDR3 is TGTGCCACCAGCGGCCGGGACAGCCGGGTTTCGGGCAATCAGCCCCAGCATTTT. Translation gives CATSGRDSRVSGNQPQHF. The V call is TRBV15, the J call TRBJ1-5; 7 nucleotides align to TRBD1. The V segment lost 5 bases and the J segment 2 bases; nucleotides outside the gene matches: 15. The CDR3 contains 18 residues. CDR1 LNHNV and CDR2 YYDKDF come from the germline V gene (reference sequence). The complete variable domain, with remaining parts taken from reference TRBV15 and TRBJ1-5, reads DAMVIQNPRYQVTQFGKPVTLSCSQTLNHNVMYWYQQKSSQAPKLLFHYYDKDFNNEADTPDNFQSRRPNTSFCFLDIRSPGLGDTAMYLCATSGRDSRVSGNQPQHFGDGTRLSIL.